The rows below give T cell receptor beta chains drawn from one sample of a study of shared clonotypes between healthy human individuals. The method was immunoSEQ multiplex PCR; TCRdb's version includes in-frame clones alone and lacks a portion of them. The table includes about 2,500,000 clones, 90% to 95% detected once. The specimen was naive CD4+ T cells sorted from blood. The receptors here all came from a man aged 18 to 29 in good health. The CDR3 runs from the conserved cysteine through the conserved F or W. A D gene is named only where the DNA matches it firmly. Size is stated for part of the rows, as once, few or many counts, or as a class when the clone is expanded.

v_call	j_call	d_call	cdr3_length	clone_size	cdr3_nt	cdr3_aa
TRBV18	TRBJ2-2	.	14	.	TGTGCCAGCTCACTCAGTCTGGACACCGGGGAGCTGTTTTTT	CASSLSLDTGELFF
TRBV6-1	TRBJ2-2	TRBD1	14	once	TGTGCCAGCAGGGACAGGGCGTACACCGGGGAGCTGTTTTTT	CASRDRAYTGELFF
TRBV7-8	TRBJ2-7	TRBD2	16	.	TGTGCCAGCAGCGCGCGGACTAGCGGGGGAACTTACGAGCAGTACTTC	CASSARTSGGTYEQYF
TRBV28	TRBJ2-5	TRBD1	14	.	TGTGCCAGCAGTCCACAGGGGGTGGGAAAGACCCAGTACTTC	CASSPQGVGKTQYF
TRBV7-9	TRBJ1-2	.	9	.	TGTGCCGGTTCGGGGGGCTACACCTTC	CAGSGGYTF
TRBV5-1	TRBJ1-1	.	15	.	TGCGCCAGCAGCTTGGTAGGCAGCATGAACACTGAAGCTTTCTTT	CASSLVGSMNTEAFF
TRBV19	TRBJ2-5	TRBD1	15	.	TGTGCCAGTAGTATCACAGGGGGTCTGATAGAGACCCAGTACTTC	CASSITGGLIETQYF
TRBV6-1	TRBJ2-7	TRBD1	12	.	TGTGCCATCGACAGGGGTGGCTACGAGCAGTACTTC	CAIDRGGYEQYF
TRBV28	TRBJ2-2	.	12	once	TGTGCCAGCAGTTTTCCGGCCGGGGAGCTGTTTTTT	CASSFPAGELFF
TRBV7-3	TRBJ2-1	TRBD1	17	.	TGTGCCAGCAGCTTAGCCCCGGGACAGACGAGATACAATGAGCAGTTCTTC	CASSLAPGQTRYNEQFF
TRBV6-5	TRBJ2-1	.	14	.	TGTGCCAGCAGTCGTTCCTTATCGTCCCCTGAGCAGTTCTTC	CASSRSLSSPEQFF
TRBV5-5	TRBJ1-1	.	14	.	TGTGCCAGCAGCTTAGTCCCGGGGAACACTGAAGCTTTCTTT	CASSLVPGNTEAFF
TRBV21-1	TRBJ1-1	.	16	.	TGTGCTCCTAGAAGGCCAGGAAGAGCCCGTCCCACTGAAGCTTTCTTT	CAPRRPGRARPTEAFF
TRBV6-6	TRBJ1-1	.	13	few	TGTGCCAGCAGTTACTCGGGGAGGTCTGAAGCTTTCTTT	CASSYSGRSEAFF
TRBV5-1	TRBJ2-2	.	16	.	TGCGCCAGCAGCTCCATGGGACACGCGAACACCGGGGAGCTGTTTTTT	CASSSMGHANTGELFF
TRBV5-6	TRBJ2-7	.	14	.	TGTGCCAGCAGCGGGACTGGCAGCTCCTACGAGCAGTACTTC	CASSGTGSSYEQYF
TRBV19	TRBJ1-1	.	13	.	TGTGCCACCTCACCCAGGGAATTCACTGAAGCTTTCTTT	CATSPREFTEAFF
TRBV5-1	TRBJ1-3	.	14	.	TGCGCCAGCAGCTCCGACAGCTCTGGAAACACCATATATTTT	CASSSDSSGNTIYF
TRBV6-1	TRBJ2-2	.	13	.	TGTGCCAGCAGCGCAGGGGTGTACGGGGAGCTGTTTTTT	CASSAGVYGELFF
TRBV5-4	TRBJ1-6	.	13	.	TGTGCCAGCAGCTTTGACAGCTTAGGGCCCCTCCACTTT	CASSFDSLGPLHF
TRBV2	TRBJ1-1	.	17	.	TGTGCCAGCAGTGGGGAAACTCCTGGCCGAAGGGACACTGAAGCTTTCTTT	CASSGETPGRRDTEAFF
TRBV28	TRBJ2-3	TRBD2	15	.	TGTGCCAGCAGTTTGCGGGGGGGTGGCACAGATACGCAGTATTTT	CASSLRGGGTDTQYF
TRBV6-5	TRBJ1-2	.	15	.	TGTGCCAGCAGTTCCGCCACGGGACTTTATCATTCCTACACCTTC	CASSSATGLYHSYTF
TRBV27	TRBJ2-7	TRBD1	14	.	TGTGCCAGCAGTCCCTTAGACAGGGTCCACGAGCAGTACTTC	CASSPLDRVHEQYF
TRBV7-2	TRBJ2-7	.	11	.	TGTGCCAGCAGCTATACGTCGGAGCAGTACTTC	CASSYTSEQYF
TRBV6-5	TRBJ2-2	.	13	.	TGTGCCAGCAGTTACTCCCACTCCGGGGAGCTGTTTTTT	CASSYSHSGELFF
TRBV29-1	TRBJ1-4	TRBD1	13	.	TGCAGCGTTGGACAGGGGGGGAATGAAAAACTGTTTTTT	CSVGQGGNEKLFF
TRBV6-1	TRBJ2-5	.	14	.	TGTGCCAGCAGTGAAGCGGAGGGAAGGGAGACCCAGTACTTC	CASSEAEGRETQYF
TRBV7-2	TRBJ2-1	.	16	.	TGTGCCAGCAGCTGGATGGGGGGAAGCTCCTACAATGAGCAGTTCTTC	CASSWMGGSSYNEQFF
TRBV5-1	TRBJ2-5	.	14	.	TGCGCCAGCAGCTTGGGGCAGAACCAAGAGACCCAGTACTTC	CASSLGQNQETQYF
TRBV19	TRBJ2-7	.	15	.	TGTGCCAGTAGTTTCGCGGGACAGCCCCTACTCGAGCAGTACTTC	CASSFAGQPLLEQYF
TRBV7-2	TRBJ2-5	.	15	.	TGTGCCAGCAGCATAGGGTACAGTAGGGGAGAGACCCAGTACTTC	CASSIGYSRGETQYF
TRBV29-1	TRBJ1-2	TRBD1	15	.	TGCTGCGTTGGGGGGACAGGGGTTGGCCCCTATGGCTACACCTTC	CCVGGTGVGPYGYTF
TRBV7-3	TRBJ2-2	.	13	.	TGTGCCAGCAGCTCACAGGTCTCCGGGGAGCTGTTTTTT	CASSSQVSGELFF
TRBV30	TRBJ1-4	.	14	.	TGTGCCTGGAGTCTGCTGGACGGCGGTGAAAAACTGTTTTTT	CAWSLLDGGEKLFF
TRBV27	TRBJ1-2	.	13	.	TGTGCCAGCACTTCGGGATTGGGGGATGGCTACACCTTC	CASTSGLGDGYTF
TRBV10-3	TRBJ2-3	.	15	once	TGTGCCATCAGACGCGTGGGGGTTCTCCCAGATACGCAGTATTTT	CAIRRVGVLPDTQYF